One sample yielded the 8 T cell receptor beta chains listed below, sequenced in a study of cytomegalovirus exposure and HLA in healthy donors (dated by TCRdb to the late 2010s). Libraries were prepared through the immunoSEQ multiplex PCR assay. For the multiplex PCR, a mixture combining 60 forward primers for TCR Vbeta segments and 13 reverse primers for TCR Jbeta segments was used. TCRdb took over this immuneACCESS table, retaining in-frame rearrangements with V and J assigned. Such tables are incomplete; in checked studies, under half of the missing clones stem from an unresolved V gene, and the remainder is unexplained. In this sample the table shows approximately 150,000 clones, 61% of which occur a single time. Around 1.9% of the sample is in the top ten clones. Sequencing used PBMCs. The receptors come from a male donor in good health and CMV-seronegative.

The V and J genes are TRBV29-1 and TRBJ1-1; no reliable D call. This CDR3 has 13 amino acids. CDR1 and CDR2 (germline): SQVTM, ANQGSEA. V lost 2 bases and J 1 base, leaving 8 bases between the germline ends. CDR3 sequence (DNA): TGCAGCGTTGAATCCAGTCGGAACACTGAAGCTTTCTTT. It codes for CSVESSRNTEAFF.

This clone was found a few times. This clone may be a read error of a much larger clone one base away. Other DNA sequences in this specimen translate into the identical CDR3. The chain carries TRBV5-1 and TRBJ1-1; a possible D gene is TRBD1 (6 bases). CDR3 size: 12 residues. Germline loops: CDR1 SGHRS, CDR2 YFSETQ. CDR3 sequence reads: CASSLRGTEAFF. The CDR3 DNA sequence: TGTGCCAGCAGCCTCAGGGGCACTGAAGCTTTCTTT.

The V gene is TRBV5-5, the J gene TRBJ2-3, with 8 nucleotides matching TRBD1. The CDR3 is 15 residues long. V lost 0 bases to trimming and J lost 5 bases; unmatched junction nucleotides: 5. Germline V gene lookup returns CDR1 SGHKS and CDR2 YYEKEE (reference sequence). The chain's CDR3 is CASSLGAGGGDTQYF. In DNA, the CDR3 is TGTGCCAGCAGCTTGGGTGCAGGGGGCGGAGATACGCAGTATTTT.

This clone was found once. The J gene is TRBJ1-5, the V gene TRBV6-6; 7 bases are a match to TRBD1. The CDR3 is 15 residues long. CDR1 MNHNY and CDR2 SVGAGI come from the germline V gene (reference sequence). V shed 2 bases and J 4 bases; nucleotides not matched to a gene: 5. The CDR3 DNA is TGTGCCAGCAGTTACCGAACAGGGGTAAATCAGCCCCAGCATTTT. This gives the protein CASSYRTGVNQPQHF.

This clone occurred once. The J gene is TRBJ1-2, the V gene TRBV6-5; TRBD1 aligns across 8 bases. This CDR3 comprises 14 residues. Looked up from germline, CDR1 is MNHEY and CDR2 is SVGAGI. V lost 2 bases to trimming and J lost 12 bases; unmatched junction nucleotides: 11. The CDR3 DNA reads TGTGCCAGCAGTTACGTAGGGATGGACAGGGAGGACACCTTC. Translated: CASSYVGMDREDTF.

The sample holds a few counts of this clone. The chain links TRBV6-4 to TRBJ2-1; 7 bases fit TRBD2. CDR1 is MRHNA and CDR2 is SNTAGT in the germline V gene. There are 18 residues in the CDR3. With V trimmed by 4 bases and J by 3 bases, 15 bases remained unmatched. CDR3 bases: TGTGCCAGCAGTGCTCCTTCCCCTAGGGGAGGGTACTACAATGAGCAGTTCTTC. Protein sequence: CASSAPSPRGGYYNEQFF.

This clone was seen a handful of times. The CDR3 region is CASSAHPDYEQYF. In DNA, the CDR3 is TGTGCCAGCAGCGCCCACCCAGACTACGAGCAGTACTTC. The rearrangement uses TRBV9 and TRBJ2-7, with unresolved D. The V end lost 3 bases, the J end lost 3 bases, and 10 bases lay between the germline ends. Germline V gives CDR1 SGDLS, CDR2 YYNGEE. CDR3 length: 13 amino acids.

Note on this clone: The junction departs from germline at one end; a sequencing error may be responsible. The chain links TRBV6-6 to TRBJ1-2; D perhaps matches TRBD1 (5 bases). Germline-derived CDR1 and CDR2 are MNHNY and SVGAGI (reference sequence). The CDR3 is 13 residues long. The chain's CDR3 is CASSPGGFEGYPF. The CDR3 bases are TGTGCCAGCAGCCCTGGGGGGTTTGAGGGCTACCCCTTC.